This T cell receptor (beta chain) was recovered during a study of blood T cell repertoires in COVID-19. Participants classified as exposed had met a COVID-19 case within 2 weeks before study entry. The CDR3 extends over 13 amino acids. Trimming took off 3 bases at V and 8 bases at J, with 11 bases between the two ends. From germline, CDR1 is SGHVS and CDR2 FQNEAQ. Study processing details: Researchers report that nucleated cell counts were estimated from reference gene primer amplification. Profiling relied on immunoSEQ multiplex PCR, and the TCRdb table lists in-frame clones only, not all of them. V and J calls and clone size are copied from that table; D and trimming were computed from the DNA. The repertoire has 200,000 to 250,000 clones, around 82% of them found once; the top ten carry approximately 4%.

Sequenced material: PBMCs or T cells enriched from blood (not recorded which). This chain uses TRBV7-8 with TRBJ1-5; D is unresolved. The sequence came from a woman in her thirties or forties who had been exposed to COVID-19. This CDR3 is CASSFGGSKPQHF. The CDR3 DNA sequence: TGTGCCAGCAGCTTCGGAGGGAGTAAGCCCCAGCATTTT.